This TCR beta chain came from a study of blood T cell repertoires in COVID-19. The wider study: Material from acute and convalescent COVID-19 was sourced from the United States, Italy and Spain.

This clone was counted only a few times. The CDR3 loop spans 16 amino acids. Losses at the gene ends were 5 bases for V and 3 bases for J; bases not matched to a gene: 10. The germline V gene has CDR1 SEHNR and CDR2 FQNEAQ (reference sequence). Participants' own reports of clinical history determined their cohort assignment. Some clones are missing from TCRdb's copy, which holds only in-frame ones; the method was immunoSEQ multiplex PCR. The sample holds under 200,000 clones, under 90% seen once. Sequencing input: PBMCs or T cells enriched from blood (not recorded which). V is TRBV7-9 and J is TRBJ2-3, with 8 bases that match TRBD2. This clonotype originated in a woman aged 60-75 years who had recovered from COVID-19. Written as DNA, the CDR3 is TGTGCCAGCAGCCCAGGGAGAACTAGCGGAACAGATACGCAGTATTTT. Residues: CASSPGRTSGTDTQYF.